The entry below gives a single T cell receptor (beta chain) sequence along with its context. The target antigen is unknown. This entry comes from a study of shared clonotypes between healthy human individuals. General study points: When naive CD4 clonotypes were compared across four donors, around 5% were shared. Estimated clonotype richness was generally higher in naive than memory subsets.

Clones were read by immunoSEQ multiplex PCR, and TCRdb kept only the in-frame ones, dropping some. Here the sample spans 2 million to 2.5 million clones, 90% to 95% being singletons. The CDR3 contains 14 residues. With 3 bases removed from V and 5 bases from J, the gap between germline ends came to 14 bases. Per the germline V gene, CDR1 is KGHSH and CDR2 is LQKENI. Sequences were obtained from naive CD4+ T cells from PBMCs. Sample subset: CD45RA+ positively selected. The source of this sequence is a young man in good health. Some clones in this sample may be carry-over from other donors' samples. This chain joins TRBV18 and TRBJ2-7, with D perhaps being TRBD1 or TRBD2 (5 bases each). The CDR3 DNA sequence: TGTGCCAGCTCACCGGGGTTTCAGGGAGACGAGCAGTACTTC. Its translation is CASSPGFQGDEQYF.